Listed here are 6 T cell receptor beta chains from one sample, sequenced in a study of CD8 T cells in ankylosing spondylitis. No antigens are known for them. TCRdb redid the calling of the 5' RACE reads with MiXCR, one entry per CDR3 protein. The sample records around 890,000 distinct CDR3 sequences, about 10% being singletons. Broader study findings: A TCR beta motif of eight highly homologous variants appeared characteristic of ankylosing spondylitis blood.

The material sequenced was blood, either unsorted or a sorted T cell fraction (not recorded which). The receptors here all came from a male donor with ankylosing spondylitis.

In this sample, this clonotype turned up a few times. This chain connects TRBV4-2 to TRBJ1-2; 7 positions match TRBD1. This CDR3 contains 19 residues. V gave up 3 bases and J gave up 2 bases; unmatched junction bases: 18. Germline assignment: CDR1 LGHNA and CDR2 YNFKEQ. DNA for the CDR3: TGTGCCAGCAGCCACCTATCTCTAGCCCCGGGACAGATAAACTATGGCTACACCTTC. This translates into CASSHLSLAPGQINYGYTF.

This clonotype was counted a few times. The CDR3 here is CASSPGGLNEQFF. For the CDR3, the DNA is TGTGCCAGCAGCCCAGGGGGTTTAAATGAGCAGTTCTTC. The chain carries TRBV7-3 and TRBJ2-1, with TRBD1 matching 7 bases. The CDR3 contains 13 residues. Germline CDR1 reads SGHTA; CDR2 reads FQGTGA. Trimming removed 5 bases from V and 7 bases from J; junction bases left unmatched: 5.

The chain couples TRBV11-2 to TRBJ1-2; the D is unclear. The V end was cut by 5 bases, the J end by 1 base, with 17 bases between. Germline V gives CDR1 SGHAT, CDR2 FQNNGV. The CDR3 sequence is 16 residues long. CDR3 protein: CASSRLIATDNYGYTF. CDR3 bases: TGTGCCAGCAGCCGCTTGATTGCGACGGATAACTATGGCTACACCTTC.

V gene TRBV5-1 combines with J gene TRBJ2-7, with D uncertain. CDR1 and CDR2 from the germline V gene are SGHRS and YFSETQ. The CDR3 is made up of 14 amino acids. V was trimmed by 1 base and J by 6 bases, leaving 14 bases between them. CDR3 nucleotide sequence: TGCGCCAGCAGCTTGAGGGCAGAGCCCCTCGAGCAGTACTTC. This sequence encodes CASSLRAEPLEQYF.

This clonotype was counted only a few times. The CDR3 sequence: CSVGRTDDTEAFF. For the CDR3, the DNA is TGCAGCGTTGGTCGGACAGACGACACTGAAGCTTTCTTT. This chain links TRBV29-1 with TRBJ1-1, with D maybe TRBD1 (6 bases). CDR1 is SQVTM, CDR2 ANQGSEA, per germline. V was trimmed by 4 bases and J by 3 bases, leaving 12 bases between them. The CDR3 spans 13 residues.

This clonotype was seen a handful of times. J is TRBJ2-5 and V is TRBV7-2, with 14 nucleotides matching TRBD2. The V segment lost 5 bases and the J segment 5 bases; nucleotides outside the gene matches: 7. CDR3 length: 16 amino acids. Germline lookup yields CDR1 SGHTA and CDR2 FQGNSA. CDR3 coding DNA: TGTGCCAGCAGCGCCGGGACTAGCGGGGGTGGGGAGACCCAGTACTTC. Translating it yields CASSAGTSGGGETQYF. The full variable domain, in which reference TRBV7-2 and TRBJ2-5 provide the parts outside the CDR3, is GAGVSQSPSNKVTEKGKDVELRCDPISGHTALYWYRQSLGQGLEFLIYFQGNSAPDKSGLPSDRFSAERTGGSVSTLTIQRTQQEDSAVYLCASSAGTSGGGETQYFGPGTRLLVL.